This T cell receptor (beta chain) was sequenced for a study of blood T cell repertoires in COVID-19. Study overall: Sites across the United States, Italy and Spain contributed samples from acute and convalescent COVID-19.

The CDR3 spans 14 residues. Trimming took off 1 base at V and 1 base at J, with 7 bases between the two ends. CDR1 ENHRY and CDR2 SYGVKD come from the germline V gene. In terms of age and location, participants ranged from roughly 18 to 100 years and lived in fewer than 30 US areas. Only in-frame clones appear in the TCRdb table, and some are missing; sequencing was by immunoSEQ multiplex PCR. The sample shows fewer than 250,000 clones, around 90% of them seen only once. The chain recombines TRBV10-3 with TRBJ1-1; TRBD1 might be the D (6 bases). The source material was PBMCs or T cells enriched from blood (not recorded which). This TCR was recovered from a woman between 50 and 59 years old with acute COVID-19. CDR3 protein: CAISEWGQNTEAFF. The DNA for the CDR3 is TGTGCCATCAGTGAGTGGGGACAGAACACTGAAGCTTTCTTT.